This T cell receptor (beta chain) was retrieved from a study of beta chain features in type 1 diabetes. Findings and caveats of the study: Significant though moderate, a shortening of TCRB CDR3s appeared in all four CD4+ subsets of Type 1 diabetes patients.

Staining for CD45RO/CCR7/CD25/CD127/CD95/CD27 allowed sorting of CD4+ naive, central memory, regulatory and stem cell-like memory cells. Deletions cut 4 bases from V and 4 bases from J, with 14 bases between. CDR3 length: 14 residues. Per germline, CDR1 SGHRS and CDR2 YFSETQ. A few counts support this clone. Its antigen is not identified. The study reverse transcribed the entire isolated RNA, so it sequenced expressed TCRB transcripts. Data came from immunoSEQ multiplex PCR; TCRdb stores just in-frame clones and leaves some out. The sample shows some 370,000 clones, about 10% of them seen only once. V and J are TRBV5-1 and TRBJ2-5; D ambiguous. The source material was central memory CD4+ T cells from blood. The origin of this receptor is a man between 25 and 39 years old with type 1 diabetes. The CDR3 sequence is CASSLSMSAETQYF. The CDR3 DNA reads TGCGCCAGCAGCCTCTCAATGTCAGCAGAGACCCAGTACTTC.